The subject of this entry is one T cell receptor (beta chain). The antigen remains undetermined. With autoimmune disease history or systemic immunosuppression, patients were excluded. This table comes from immunoSEQ multiplex PCR, and its TCRdb copy is limited to in-frame clones, with some not included. This table holds tens of thousands of clones, roughly nine tenths found once. This entry comes from a study of OX40 agonist ivuxolimab in advanced cancers. Study-wide points: Within 6 weeks, CD4+ and CD8+ blood T cells expanded clonally at 0.1 to 3.0 mg/kg.

This material consisted of CD4+ or CD8+ T cells sorted from blood, taken in a trial of the OX40 agonist ivuxolimab. The TCR sequence derives from an adult with an advanced solid tumor such as melanoma, head and neck, liver or kidney cancer.

CDR3 bases: TGCGCCAGCAGCTTGGGACCGGGACAGGGGGTCGAAAGCACAGATACGCAGTATTTT. This translates into CASSLGPGQGVESTDTQYF. The chain has TRBV5-1 and TRBJ2-3; 11 nucleotides agree with TRBD1. V trimming: 0 bases; J trimming: 0 bases; junction bases outside the gene matches: 9. The CDR3 totals 19 residues. Germline lookup yields CDR1 SGHRS and CDR2 YFSETQ.